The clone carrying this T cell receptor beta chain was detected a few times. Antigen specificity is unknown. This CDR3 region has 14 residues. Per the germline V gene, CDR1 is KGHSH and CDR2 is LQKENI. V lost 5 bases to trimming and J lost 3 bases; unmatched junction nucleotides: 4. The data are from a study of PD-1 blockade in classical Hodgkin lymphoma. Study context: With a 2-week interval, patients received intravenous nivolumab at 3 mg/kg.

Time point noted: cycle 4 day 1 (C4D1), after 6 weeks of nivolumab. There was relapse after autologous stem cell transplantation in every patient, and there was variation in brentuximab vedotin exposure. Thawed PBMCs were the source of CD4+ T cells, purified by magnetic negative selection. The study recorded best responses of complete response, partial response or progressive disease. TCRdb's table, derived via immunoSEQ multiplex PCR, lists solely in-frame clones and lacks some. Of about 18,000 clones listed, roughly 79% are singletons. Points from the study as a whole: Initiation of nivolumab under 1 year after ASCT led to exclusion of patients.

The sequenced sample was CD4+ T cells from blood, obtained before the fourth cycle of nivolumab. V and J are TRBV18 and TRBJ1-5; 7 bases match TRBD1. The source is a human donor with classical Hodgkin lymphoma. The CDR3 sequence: CASSDRALNQPQHF. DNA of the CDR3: TGTGCCAGCTCAGACAGGGCCCTCAATCAGCCCCAGCATTTT.